The 23 T cell receptor beta chains presented below share a single source sample, sequenced in a study of graft-versus-host responses after intestinal transplantation. Clones were sequenced by immunoSEQ multiplex PCR, and TCRdb holds only the in-frame ones, with some missing. The sample lists approximately 54,000 clones, about 89% seen once, with roughly 6% in the top ten. Sequencing was performed on PBMCs, taken nearly 670 days after intestinal transplant. The receptor source for this set is a human patient who received an intestinal transplant, so some T cells may come from the graft donor.

This chain joins TRBV6-6 and TRBJ2-5; D not certain. Germline V lookup: CDR1 MNHNY, CDR2 SVGAGI (reference sequence). This CDR3 spans 13 amino acids. V lost 0 bases and J lost 4, with 6 bases in between. This chain's CDR3 is CASSYSIRETQYF. The CDR3 DNA follows: TGTGCCAGCAGTTACTCGATCCGAGAGACCCAGTACTTC.

The chain has TRBV6-1 and TRBJ2-3, with 7 bases matching TRBD1. This CDR3 region has 15 residues. Germline-derived CDR1 and CDR2 are MNHNS and SASEGT. V was pared by 3 bases and J by 1 base, with 4 bases of the junction left unmatched. The CDR3 spells CASSEWTGRTDTQYF. CDR3 coding DNA: TGTGCCAGCAGTGAGTGGACAGGCCGCACAGATACGCAGTATTTT.

This rearrangement joins TRBV4-1 to TRBJ2-2; no clear D. The V and J ends lost 3 bases and 4 bases respectively, with 3 bases between them. This CDR3 spans 12 amino acids. CDR1 is MGHRA, CDR2 YSYEKL, per germline. The CDR3 spells CASSQGTGELFF. CDR3 DNA: TGCGCCAGCAGCCAGGGCACCGGGGAGCTGTTTTTT.

Comment on this clone: Germline and junction disagree at one end, which may indicate a read error. The gene calls are TRBV9 and TRBJ1-2; D is undetermined. Germline CDR1 and CDR2: SGDLS and YYNGEE. The CDR3 length is 14 residues. For the CDR3, the DNA is TGTGCCAGCAGCCCAGGACCCGCGAGCTATGACTACACCTTC. It encodes CASSPGPASYDYTF.

J is TRBJ2-3 and V is TRBV6-1; 14 nucleotides match TRBD2. CDR1 is MNHNS, CDR2 SASEGT, per germline. V dropped 4 bases and J dropped 3; count of bases not matched to a gene: 3. This CDR3 region has 16 residues. Here the CDR3 reads CASSGRTSGGTDTQYF. In nucleotides, the CDR3 is TGTGCCAGCAGTGGCCGGACTAGCGGGGGGACAGATACGCAGTATTTT.

V is TRBV7-9 and J is TRBJ1-2; D is undetermined. In germline, CDR1 is SEHNR, CDR2 FQNEAQ (reference sequence). Between the trimmed V and J ends, which lost 3 bases and 0 bases, there was a span of 8 bases. The CDR3 totals 14 residues. DNA for the CDR3: TGTGCCAGCAGCTTGACTTCGGCTAACTATGGCTACACCTTC. It yields the protein CASSLTSANYGYTF.

The chain recombines TRBV5-6 with TRBJ1-1; D ambiguous. The germline V and J ends were trimmed by 0 bases and 5 bases, with 8 bases remaining between them. Looked up from germline, CDR1 is SGHDT and CDR2 is YYEEEE. The CDR3 is 13 residues long. This CDR3 reads CASSLGSVTEAFF. The CDR3 DNA is TGTGCCAGCAGCTTGGGAAGTGTGACTGAAGCTTTCTTT. The full variable domain, its missing parts supplied by reference TRBV5-6 and TRBJ1-1, is DAGVTQSPTHLIKTRGQQVTLRCSPKSGHDTVSWYQQALGQGPQFIFQYYEEEERQRGNFPDRFSGHQFPNYSSELNVNALLLGDSALYLCASSLGSVTEAFFGQGTRLTVV.

The chain carries TRBV7-9 and TRBJ1-4, with 7 nucleotides matching TRBD1. Germline CDR1 is SEHNR and CDR2 is FQNEAQ (reference sequence). The CDR3 length is 15 residues. Trimming at V came to 6 bases and at J to 3 bases, leaving 7 bases not matched to a gene. CDR3 in DNA: TGTGCCAGCAGTAGTGGAGACAGGGCTAATGAAAAACTGTTTTTT. Translating gives CASSSGDRANEKLFF.

The sample holds a few counts of this clone. This chain connects TRBV2 to TRBJ1-1, with 7 bases identical to TRBD1. V lost 6 bases to trimming and J lost 5 bases; unmatched junction nucleotides: 3. CDR1 SNHLY and CDR2 FYNNEI come from the germline V gene. This CDR3 is built from 12 residues. The CDR3 here is CASRQGETEAFF. The CDR3 nucleotides are TGTGCCAGCAGGCAGGGGGAAACTGAAGCTTTCTTT.

The J gene is TRBJ1-3, the V gene TRBV7-2; D possibly corresponds to TRBD1 (5 bases). Germline CDR1 SGHTA, CDR2 FQGNSA. Trimming took 2 bases from V and 0 from J, leaving 11 bases between them. This CDR3 has 16 residues. The CDR3 DNA reads as TGTGCCAGCAGCTTATACGGGACTACCTCTGGAAACACCATATATTTT. Translating it yields CASSLYGTTSGNTIYF. Full variable domain (remainder filled in from reference TRBV7-2 and TRBJ1-3): GAGVSQSPSNKVTEKGKDVELRCDPISGHTALYWYRQSLGQGLEFLIYFQGNSAPDKSGLPSDRFSAERTGGSVSTLTIQRTQQEDSAVYLCASSLYGTTSGNTIYFGEGSWLTVV.

This chain connects TRBV10-3 to TRBJ2-1, with D hard to call. The germline V gene encodes CDR1 ENHRY and CDR2 SYGVKD. Between the trimmed V and J ends, which lost 5 bases and 6 bases, there was a span of 11 bases. The CDR3 runs 13 residues. CDR3 DNA: TGTGCCATCAGTTCCCCCCCTTCCAATGAGCAGTTCTTC. Amino acids: CAISSPPSNEQFF.

On this clone itself: The sample holds other DNA sequences that translate to the same CDR3. The rearrangement uses TRBV2 and TRBJ2-3; D gene ambiguous. The germline V gene encodes CDR1 SNHLY and CDR2 FYNNEI. Trimming pared 3 bases from V and 4 bases from J, leaving 5 bases between. There are 12 residues in the CDR3. The CDR3 here is CASSDRADTQYF. The CDR3 bases are TGTGCCAGCAGTGACAGAGCAGATACGCAGTATTTT.

Regarding this clone: The CDR3 carries no conserved terminal phenylalanine or tryptophan, so it likely arises from a read error. The limits of the CDR3 on the DNA are not certain, so only TCRdb's listed CDR3 is given. The sample has other DNA sequences that encode this CDR3 too. The chain recombines TRBV29-1 with TRBJ2-7. The V gene's germline CDR1 is SQVTM and CDR2 ANQGSEA. Counting both end residues, the CDR3 totals 9 amino acids. CDR3 protein: CSVEPGHLL.

The rearrangement links TRBV16 to TRBJ1-1; D unclear. V gave up 1 base and J gave up 1 base, with 4 bases separating them. The CDR3 totals 13 residues. Germline CDR1 KGHSY, CDR2 FQNENV. The chain's CDR3 is CASSQFSNTEAFF. The CDR3 DNA follows: TGTGCCAGCAGCCAATTTTCGAACACTGAAGCTTTCTTT.

The chain couples TRBV19 to TRBJ1-2; 9 positions agree with TRBD1. This CDR3 contains 14 residues. Germline CDR1 reads LNHDA; CDR2 reads SQIVND (reference sequence). Trimming took 5 bases from V and 8 from J; bases not matched to a gene: 9. CDR3 sequence reads: CASSSLGQGKGYTF. The CDR3 bases are TGTGCCAGTAGTTCGTTGGGACAGGGTAAAGGCTACACCTTC.

The chain's CDR3 is CASAELLIQYF. The CDR3 nucleotides read TGCGCCAGCGCCGAACTTCTTATTCAGTACTTC. This chain connects TRBV5-1 to TRBJ2-4, with D hard to call. The CDR3 is 11 residues long. The germline V gene has CDR1 SGHRS and CDR2 YFSETQ. The germline V and J ends were trimmed by 7 bases and 10 bases, with 12 bases remaining between them.

The V and J genes are TRBV5-1 and TRBJ2-1; 9 bases fit TRBD1. The germline CDR1 and CDR2 sequences are SGHRS and YFSETQ. The CDR3 totals 15 residues. V was clipped by 2 bases and J by 8 bases; unmatched bases: 8. In nucleotides, the CDR3 is TGCGCCAGCAGCTTAGGACAGGGGTGGAGTGATGAGCAGTTCTTC. Its protein product is CASSLGQGWSDEQFF.

The genes are TRBV19 and TRBJ2-5; TRBD1 aligns across 8 bases. After removal of 3 bases from V and 5 bases from J, the junction contained 8 bases not matched to a gene. CDR1 is LNHDA and CDR2 is SQIVND in the germline V gene (reference sequence). The CDR3 sequence is 15 residues long. CDR3 region: CASSMATGDVETQYF. The CDR3 DNA reads as TGTGCCAGTAGTATGGCGACAGGGGATGTGGAGACCCAGTACTTC.

The CDR3 reads CASSPSGQHNYGYTF. DNA of the CDR3: TGTGCCAGCAGCCCATCGGGACAGCACAACTATGGCTACACCTTC. The J gene is TRBJ1-2, the V gene TRBV7-3; 7 positions agree with TRBD1. CDR3 length equals 15 residues. Germline values: CDR1 SGHTA, CDR2 FQGTGA. Unmatched junction bases numbered 8, after V lost 5 bases and J lost 2 bases.

The chain joins TRBV27 to TRBJ2-7; TRBD1 matches 9 bases. V gave up 6 bases and J gave up 4 bases; unmatched junction bases: 4. The CDR3 length is 13 residues. The germline V gene encodes CDR1 MNHEY and CDR2 SMNVEV (reference sequence). The DNA of the CDR3 is TGTGCCAGCAGGGGACAGGGAACTTACGAGCAGTACTTC. This codes for CASRGQGTYEQYF.

The chain carries TRBV7-9 and TRBJ2-2; tentatively, D is TRBD2 (6 bases). This CDR3 spans 16 amino acids. Looked up from germline, CDR1 is SEHNR and CDR2 is FQNEAQ (reference sequence). Trimming left V 4 bases short and J 5 bases short, with 17 bases between. CDR3 DNA: TGTGCCAGCAGCTCATTACGGGACTCCTGGACCGGGGAGCTGTTTTTT. This sequence encodes CASSSLRDSWTGELFF. The whole variable domain, filled in from reference TRBV7-9 and TRBJ2-2, reads DTGVSQNPRHKITKRGQNVTFRCDPISEHNRLYWYRQTLGQGPEFLTYFQNEAQLEKSRLLSDRFSAERPKGSFSTLEIQRTEQGDSAMYLCASSSLRDSWTGELFFGEGSRLTVL.

The rearrangement uses TRBV7-2 and TRBJ2-1, with D uncertain. This CDR3 is 14 amino acids long. CDR1 SGHTA and CDR2 FQGNSA come from the germline V gene. V dropped 4 bases and J dropped 6 bases, with 13 bases sitting between them. The CDR3 loop is CASSSTGRGNEQFF. DNA of the CDR3: TGTGCCAGCAGCTCCACCGGCCGAGGCAATGAGCAGTTCTTC.

The chain recombines TRBV11-2 with TRBJ1-1; no clear D. The CDR3 extends over 13 amino acids. CDR1 and CDR2 (germline): SGHAT, FQNNGV. The V gene lost 1 base and the J gene lost 7 bases, with 10 bases spanning the gap. Here the CDR3 DNA reads TGTGCCAGCAGCTTAGCTTACGGAGTTGAAGCTTTCTTT. This gives the protein CASSLAYGVEAFF.